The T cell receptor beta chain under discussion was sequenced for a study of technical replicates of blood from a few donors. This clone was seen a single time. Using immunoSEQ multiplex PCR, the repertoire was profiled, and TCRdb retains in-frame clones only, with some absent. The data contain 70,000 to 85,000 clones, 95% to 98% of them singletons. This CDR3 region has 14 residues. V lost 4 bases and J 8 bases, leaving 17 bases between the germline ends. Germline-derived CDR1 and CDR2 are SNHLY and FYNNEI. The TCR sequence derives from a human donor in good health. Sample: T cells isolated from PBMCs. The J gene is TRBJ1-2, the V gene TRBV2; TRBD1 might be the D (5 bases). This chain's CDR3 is CASSVTKGGGGYTF. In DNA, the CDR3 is TGTGCCAGCAGTGTCACAAAGGGCGGGGGAGGCTACACCTTC.